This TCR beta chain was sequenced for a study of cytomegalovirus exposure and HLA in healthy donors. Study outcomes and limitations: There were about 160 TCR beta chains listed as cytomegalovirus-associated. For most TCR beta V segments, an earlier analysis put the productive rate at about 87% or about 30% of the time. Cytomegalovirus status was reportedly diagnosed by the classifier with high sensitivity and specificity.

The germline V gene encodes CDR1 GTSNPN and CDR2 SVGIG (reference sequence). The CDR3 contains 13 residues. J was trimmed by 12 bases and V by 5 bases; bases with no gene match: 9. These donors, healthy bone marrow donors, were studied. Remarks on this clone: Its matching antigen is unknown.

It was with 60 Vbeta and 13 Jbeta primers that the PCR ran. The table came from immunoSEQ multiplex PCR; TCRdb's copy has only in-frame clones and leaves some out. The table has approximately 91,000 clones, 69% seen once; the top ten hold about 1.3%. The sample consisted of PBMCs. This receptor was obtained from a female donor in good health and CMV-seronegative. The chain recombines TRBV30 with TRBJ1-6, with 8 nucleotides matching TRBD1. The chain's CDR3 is CAWQRTGLEPLHF. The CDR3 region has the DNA TGTGCCTGGCAACGGACAGGGCTGGAACCCCTCCACTTT. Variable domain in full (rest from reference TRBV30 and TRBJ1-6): SQTIHQWPATLVQPVGSPLSLECTVEGTSNPNLYWYRQAAGRGLQLLFYSVGIGQISSEVPQNLSASRPQDRQFILSSKKLLLSDSGFYLCAWQRTGLEPLHFGNGTRLTVT.